The rows below give T cell receptor beta chains drawn from one sample of a study of CD4 T cells in relation to SARS-CoV-2 and coronaviruses. Profiled with immunoSEQ multiplex PCR; TCRdb holds only in-frame clones, not every one. The sample yields over 35,000 clones, around 77% seen once. For these receptors, no antigen is known. The sample was memory CD4+ T cells from PBMCs, cultured in vitro. All receptors derive from an adult with COVID-19. CDR3s include the opening cysteine and the closing phenylalanine or tryptophan. The D gene is left open where the match is weak. Clone sizes are given selectively: once, few, many, or a class where the clone is expanded.

NA,NA,TRBJ1-1,TRBV2,14,CASSLEKVTTEAFF,TGTGCCAGCAGTCTCGAGAAGGTGACCACTGAAGCTTTCTTT
NA,few,TRBJ1-5,TRBV6-1,18,CASSESGRARYSNQPQHF,TGTGCCAGCAGTGAATCAGGAAGAGCCCGGTATAGCAATCAGCCCCAGCATTTT
NA,NA,TRBJ2-1,TRBV29-1,12,CSVGAAYNEQFF,TGCAGCGTTGGGGCCGCCTACAATGAGCAGTTCTTC
NA,NA,TRBJ1-5,TRBV15,15,CATSRYRGSNQPQHF,TGTGCCACCAGCAGGTATCGGGGAAGCAATCAGCCCCAGCATTTT
NA,NA,TRBJ2-5,TRBV28,18,CASSLPPPSGPYQETQYF,TGTGCCAGCAGTCTCCCCCCGCCTAGTGGCCCCTACCAAGAGACCCAGTACTTC
NA,few,TRBJ2-5,TRBV2,15,CASSEERQRQETQYF,TGTGCCAGCAGTGAAGAGCGGCAGCGACAAGAGACCCAGTACTTC
NA,NA,TRBJ2-3,TRBV7-7,14,CASSLLGFGDTQYF,TGTGCTAGCAGCTTACTCGGGTTTGGAGATACGCAGTATTTT
NA,NA,TRBJ1-5,TRBV19,18,CASSKVLGDLFRIEPQHF,TGTGCCAGTAGTAAAGTCCTTGGAGATCTCTTTAGAATTGAGCCCCAGCATTTT
NA,NA,TRBJ2-7,TRBV29-1,11,CSVGTRYEQYF,TGCAGCGTTGGGACCCGCTACGAGCAGTACTTC
NA,few,TRBJ2-1,TRBV5-4,15,CASSPILGVDNEQFF,TGTGCCAGCAGCCCGATCCTTGGGGTAGACAATGAGCAGTTCTTC
TRBD2,NA,TRBJ2-1,TRBV4-1,16,CASIPVPSGSFNEQFF,TGCGCCAGCATTCCTGTCCCTAGCGGGAGTTTCAATGAGCAGTTCTTC
TRBD1,NA,TRBJ1-3,TRBV28,17,CASSLLSGTGGSNTIYF,TGTGCCAGCAGTTTATTAAGTGGGACAGGGGGTAGCAACACCATATATTTT
TRBD2,NA,TRBJ2-2,TRBV7-2,17,CASSLGGTGGVTGELFF,TGTGCCAGCAGCTTAGGTGGGACGGGAGGGGTCACCGGGGAGCTGTTTTTT
NA,few,TRBJ1-5,TRBV29-1,14,CSVEVTGLGQPQHF,TGCAGCGTTGAAGTTACCGGGCTAGGGCAGCCCCAGCATTTT
TRBD2,NA,TRBJ2-3,TRBV24-1,17,CATSDPSTSGMSDTQYF,TGTGCCACCAGTGACCCCTCGACTAGCGGGATGTCAGATACGCAGTATTTT
NA,NA,TRBJ1-2,TRBV5-5,13,CASSIQGRSGYTF,TGTGCCAGCAGCATACAGGGACGTAGTGGCTACACCTTC
TRBD1,NA,TRBJ2-5,TRBV5-1,15,CASSGDRGGQETQYF,TGCGCCAGCAGCGGGGACAGGGGAGGACAAGAGACCCAGTACTTC
NA,few,TRBJ1-6,TRBV10-3,13,CAMGPNPNSPLHF,TGTGCCATGGGACCGAACCCGAATTCACCCCTCCACTTT
NA,NA,TRBJ2-2,TRBV10-3,16,CAISETVDKNTGELFF,TGTGCCATCAGTGAGACAGTCGATAAGAACACCGGGGAGCTGTTTTTT
NA,few,TRBJ2-1,TRBV11-2,17,CASSLDWAISSYNEQFF,TGTGCCAGCAGCTTAGATTGGGCGATTAGCTCCTACAATGAGCAGTTCTTC
NA,few,TRBJ2-7,TRBV7-2,13,CASSLELAHEQYF,TGTGCCAGCAGCTTAGAGTTGGCCCACGAGCAGTACTTC
NA,once,TRBJ1-6,TRBV9,14,CASSPGGGRSPLHF,TGTGCCAGCAGCCCGGGCGGGGGTCGATCACCCCTCCACTTT
TRBD1,medium-sized,TRBJ2-1,TRBV3-1/TRBV3-2,18,CASSQRTRGRSSYNEQFF,TGTGCCAGCAGCCAAAGAACAAGGGGGCGAAGCTCCTACAATGAGCAGTTCTTC
NA,NA,TRBJ1-5,TRBV6-6,12,CASRDHKAPQHF,TGTGCCAGCAGGGACCATAAGGCACCCCAGCATTTT
TRBD2,NA,TRBJ2-1,TRBV23-1,16,CASSQRRGSSYNEQFF,TGCGCCAGCAGTCAGAGGCGGGGGAGCTCCTACAATGAGCAGTTCTTC
NA,NA,TRBJ2-7,TRBV28,12,CASSLSNYEQYF,TGTGCCAGCAGTTTATCCAATTACGAGCAGTACTTC
NA,NA,TRBJ1-1,TRBV11-3,16,CASSLDGRGGSTEAFF,TGTGCCAGCAGCTTAGATGGAAGGGGCGGAAGTACTGAAGCTTTCTTT
NA,NA,TRBJ1-4,TRBV4-2,13,CASSQQANEKLFF,TGTGCCAGCAGCCAACAGGCTAATGAAAAACTGTTTTTT
TRBD1,NA,TRBJ2-7,TRBV11-3,15,CASSETGTGEVEQYF,TGTGCCAGCAGCGAAACCGGGACAGGGGAGGTCGAGCAGTACTTC
NA,NA,TRBJ2-6,TRBV28,16,CATFSKRGSGANVLTF,TGTGCCACCTTTTCAAAACGGGGCTCTGGGGCCAACGTCCTGACTTTC
NA,NA,TRBJ2-3,TRBV2,15,CASFPEVAVRDTQYF,TGTGCCAGCTTTCCCGAAGTCGCTGTCAGAGATACGCAGTATTTT
TRBD2,NA,TRBJ2-3,TRBV5-1,14,CASSLVAGEDTQYF,TGCGCCAGCAGCTTGGTAGCGGGAGAGGATACGCAGTATTTT
NA,NA,TRBJ2-3,TRBV28,13,CASRGLITDTQYF,TGTGCCAGCAGAGGACTAATCACAGATACGCAGTATTTT
NA,NA,TRBJ2-4,TRBV23-1,17,CASSQAPGVLAKNIQYF,TGCGCCAGCAGTCAAGCTCCAGGGGTCCTAGCCAAAAACATTCAGTACTTC
TRBD1,NA,TRBJ1-5,TRBV6-5,13,CASSLQGNQPQHF,TGTGCCAGCAGTTTACAGGGGAATCAGCCCCAGCATTTT
TRBD2,once,TRBJ2-1,TRBV6-1,16,CASSELAGAPNNEQFF,TGTGCCAGCAGTGAACTAGCGGGAGCCCCGAACAATGAGCAGTTCTTC
TRBD2,few,TRBJ2-1,TRBV14,13,CASSSGNYNEQFF,TGTGCCAGCAGCAGCGGGAACTACAATGAGCAGTTCTTC